This T cell receptor beta chain was found in a study of T-cell reconstitution after alpha-beta-depleted transplantation in children. Preparation of the TCRbeta library involved a method that used unique molecular identifiers. TCRdb independently ran MiXCR on the PCR reads; one entry per CDR3 protein. The sample holds around 680,000 distinct CDR3 sequences, around 16% seen once. In its sample, this clonotype was seen a few times. This CDR3 contains 17 residues. CDR1 and CDR2 (germline): DFQATT, SNEGSKA (reference sequence). The ends lost 3 bases at V and 2 bases at J; junction bases unmatched: 11. This chain connects TRBV20-1 to TRBJ2-3, with 10 bases matching TRBD2. The sequence was collected from a human donor who donated a stem cell graft to a child with acute myeloid leukemia. The starting material was PBMCs from the stem cell graft donor, obtained from the stem cell graft. CDR3 residues: CSARGVAGGLLTDTQYF. CDR3 sequence (DNA): TGCAGTGCTAGGGGAGTAGCGGGGGGCCTTCTCACAGATACGCAGTATTTT.